The 20 T cell receptor beta chains listed next were all sequenced from one sample in a study of post-analysis software for immune sequencing data (dated by TCRdb to between 2014 and 2016). The method behind the library was PCR. TCRdb names Illumina HiSeq 2500 as the instrument used. To reduce PCR and sequencing biases, unique molecular identifiers were incorporated into the TCR beta cDNA libraries. TCRdb cleaned the public reads at Q25 with fastp, built clones with MiXCR and kept in-frame beta chains. Rows merge per CDR3 protein into single entries with the most common DNA and genes. The sample includes around 440,000 distinct CDR3 sequences, with nearly 45% observed a single time. 9.5% to 13% of the sample comes from the top ten. Paper-wide results and their limitations: Four or five TRBV segments, including TRBV5-6, TRBV5-1 and TRBV20-1, were significantly more frequent in patients than controls.

These TCRs are of unknown antigen specificity. Source material: blood. The receptors here all came from a girl between 5 and 17 years old with multiple sclerosis.

The chain carries TRBV7-2 and TRBJ2-7; 10 bases match TRBD2. The junction had 8 bases not matched to a gene; V was cut back by 1 base and J by 2 bases. Germline values: CDR1 SGHTA, CDR2 FQGNSA. The CDR3 is 17 residues long. CDR3 protein: CASSLESVAGGTYEQYF. In DNA, the CDR3 is TGTGCCAGCAGCTTAGAGAGTGTAGCGGGGGGTACCTACGAGCAGTACTTC.

The chain recombines TRBV5-1 with TRBJ2-1, with 12 nucleotides matching TRBD2. Germline V CDR1 and CDR2: SGHRS, YFSETQ. The length of the CDR3 is 15 residues. Trimming cost V 4 bases and J 7 bases; bases outside gene matches: 6. The CDR3: CASSPSSGRGNEQFF. Here the CDR3 DNA reads TGCGCCAGCAGCCCCTCTAGCGGGAGGGGGAATGAGCAGTTCTTC.

The rearrangement uses TRBV6-6 and TRBJ2-5; D gene unclear. The DNA end is more similar to TRBJ2-7, so the J call may be wrong. The CDR3 consists of 13 residues. Germline V gene lookup returns CDR1 MNHNY and CDR2 SVGAGI (reference sequence). The CDR3 region is CASTPGSDYEQYV. The CDR3 DNA reads TGTGCCAGCACCCCCGGGTCGGACTACGAGCAGTACGTC.

This clonotype was detected only a few times. The CDR3, as DNA: TGTGCCAGCAGCCCTAACAGCAATGAGCAGTTCTTC. Translated, it gives CASSPNSNEQFF. V usage is TRBV7-6 and J usage is TRBJ2-1; D gene ambiguous. The CDR3 spans 12 residues. The germline CDR1 and CDR2 sequences are SGHVS and FNYEAQ. The germline V and J ends were trimmed by 5 bases and 6 bases, with 8 bases remaining between them.

The V gene is TRBV7-9, the J gene TRBJ1-1; D not certain. There are 14 residues in the CDR3. V lost 6 bases to trimming and J lost 2 bases, with 13 bases between them. Looked up from germline, CDR1 is SEHNR and CDR2 is FQNEAQ (reference sequence). The CDR3 bases are TGTGCCAGCAGTCTAAGGACGGGTAACACTGAAGCTTTCTTT. It yields the protein CASSLRTGNTEAFF.

This clonotype occurred a few times. The rearrangement joins TRBV27 to TRBJ2-1; D may be TRBD1 (6 bases). Germline CDR1 reads MNHEY; CDR2 reads SMNVEV (reference sequence). The CDR3 has 12 amino acids. Trimming left V 4 bases short and J 12 bases short, with 13 bases between. The CDR3 region has the DNA TGTGCCAGCAGTTCACAGGGTCGGTGGCAGTTCTTC. Translation gives CASSSQGRWQFF.

In this sample, this clonotype turned up a few times. This chain links TRBV7-6 with TRBJ1-2; tentatively, D is TRBD1 (5 bases). CDR1 and CDR2 (germline): SGHVS, FNYEAQ. Deletions cut 5 bases from V and 0 bases from J, with 10 bases between. The CDR3 is 14 residues long. CDR3 coding DNA: TGTGCCAGCAGCGTCAGGGACCCTAACTATGGCTACACCTTC. This codes for CASSVRDPNYGYTF.

The chain joins TRBV9 to TRBJ2-7; 7 nucleotides agree with TRBD1. With 3 bases clipped from V and 0 bases from J, the junction kept 6 bases outside the gene matches. The germline V gene has CDR1 SGDLS and CDR2 YYNGEE. The CDR3 is 15 amino acids. The CDR3 reads CASSAQGESSYEQYF. Here the CDR3 DNA reads TGTGCCAGCAGCGCCCAGGGGGAGAGCTCCTACGAGCAGTACTTC. The variable domain in full, with the rest retrieved from reference TRBV9 and TRBJ2-7, is DSGVTQTPKHLITATGQRVTLRCSPRSGDLSVYWYQQSLDQGLQFLIQYYNGEERAKGNILERFSAQQFPDLHSELNLSSLELGDSALYFCASSAQGESSYEQYFGPGTRLTVT.

This clonotype was observed a handful of times. DNA for the CDR3: TGTGCCAGCAGCCCCCCAGCGGGGAACCCTTACGAGCAGTACTTC. Encoded protein: CASSPPAGNPYEQYF. This rearrangement joins TRBV28 to TRBJ2-7; 7 positions match TRBD2. The germline V gene encodes CDR1 MDHEN and CDR2 SYDVKM. Unmatched junction bases numbered 12, after V lost 6 bases and J lost 4 bases. This CDR3 contains 15 residues.

As to this clonotype: One end of the junction does not line up with germline, which may come from a read error. The chain recombines TRBV3-1 with TRBJ1-1; TRBD1 agrees at 9 bases. This CDR3 contains 22 residues. Germline V gene sequence: CDR1 LGHDT, CDR2 YNNKEL (reference sequence). CDR3 bases: TGTGCCAGCAGCCGATCATCGAAAAGGATAGCGGGACAGGGCTTCATGAACACTGGAGCTTTCTTT. Protein: CASSRSSKRIAGQGFMNTGAFF.

This clonotype occurred a few times. A read error may produce the germline difference seen at one junction end. The V call is TRBV7-7, the J call TRBJ2-5; 10 bases map to TRBD2. Germline V gene lookup returns CDR1 SSHAT and CDR2 FNYEAQ (reference sequence). The CDR3 covers 17 residues. The CDR3 coding sequence is TGTGCTAGCAGCCTCGCCAGAAGCGGGAGGGCCGTGGAGACCCAGTACTTC. As protein: CASSLARSGRAVETQYF.

The CDR3 reads CSASASGRLTYEQYF. In DNA, the CDR3 is TGCAGTGCTAGCGCTAGCGGGAGATTAACCTACGAGCAGTACTTC. This sequence joins TRBV20-1 and TRBJ2-7, with 10 bases that match TRBD2. The CDR3 is 15 amino acids. CDR1 is DFQATT and CDR2 is SNEGSKA in the germline V gene (reference sequence). The ends lost 3 bases at V and 2 bases at J; junction bases unmatched: 7.

The chain employs TRBV5-1 and TRBJ2-7; 8 nucleotides agree with TRBD1. V shed 4 bases, J shed 0 bases, and the junction held 15 bases outside the gene matches. The CDR3 totals 18 residues. Germline V gene lookup returns CDR1 SGHRS and CDR2 YFSETQ. As DNA, the CDR3 is TGCGCCAGCAGCACAAGAGGACAGGGTCCTACATCCTCCTACGAGCAGTACTTC. Residues: CASSTRGQGPTSSYEQYF.

This chain links TRBV5-1 with TRBJ1-2; D might be TRBD1 (5 bases). V was shortened by 3 bases and J by 4 bases, with 13 bases between the two germline ends. Germline V gene lookup returns CDR1 SGHRS and CDR2 YFSETQ. The CDR3 covers 14 residues. The CDR3 DNA reads as TGCGCCAGCAGCTGGGGACTGCCCCTCTATGGCTACACCTTC. Translation gives CASSWGLPLYGYTF.

Concerning this clonotype itself: Germline and junction disagree at one end, which may indicate a read error. The genes are TRBV27 and TRBJ1-2; 10 positions match TRBD1. Germline CDR1 is MNHEY and CDR2 is SMNVEV (reference sequence). This CDR3 is 15 amino acids long. CDR3 nucleotide sequence: TGTGCCGGCAGTCCGACAGGGGGCAGGAACTATGGCTACACCTTC. This sequence encodes CAGSPTGGRNYGYTF.

The chain has TRBV24-1 and TRBJ2-1, with 14 bases identical to TRBD2. Germline trimming cut 3 bases from V and 8 bases from J; bases unmatched to any gene: 5. The CDR3 is 16 residues long. The V gene's germline CDR1 is KGHDR and CDR2 SFDVKD. CDR3 nucleotides: TGTGCCACCAGTGATCCTGCGGGACTAGCGGGAGATGAGCAGTTCTTC. The encoded protein is CATSDPAGLAGDEQFF.

This clonotype has just a few counts. V usage is TRBV7-9 and J usage is TRBJ2-7; 10 nucleotides match TRBD1. Germline lookup yields CDR1 SEHNR and CDR2 FQNEAQ (reference sequence). V lost 5 bases to trimming and J lost 4 bases; unmatched junction nucleotides: 8. The CDR3 spans 15 residues. The CDR3 DNA reads as TGTGCCAGCAGCCCTACGACAGGGGGCGAGTACGAGCAGTACTTC. This sequence encodes CASSPTTGGEYEQYF. Full variable domain (remainder filled in from reference TRBV7-9 and TRBJ2-7): DTGVSQNPRHKITKRGQNVTFRCDPISEHNRLYWYRQTLGQGPEFLTYFQNEAQLEKSRLLSDRFSAERPKGSFSTLEIQRTEQGDSAMYLCASSPTTGGEYEQYFGPGTRLTVT.

This clonotype occurred a few times. This chain connects TRBV29-1 to TRBJ2-1; TRBD1 is a possible D gene (5 bases). Germline V gene data show CDR1 as SQVTM and CDR2 as ANQGSEA. Between the trimmed V and J ends, which lost 6 bases and 0 bases, there was a span of 15 bases. The CDR3 contains 15 residues. This CDR3 reads CSVRLQESSYNEQFF. CDR3 nucleotide sequence: TGCAGCGTCCGCCTACAGGAGAGCTCCTACAATGAGCAGTTCTTC.

The chain joins TRBV5-1 to TRBJ2-5; 9 bases agree with TRBD1. The J call could be wrong; TRBJ2-7 is a better fit for the DNA end. Germline loops: CDR1 SGHRS, CDR2 YFSETQ. This CDR3 comprises 14 residues. The DNA of the CDR3 is TGCGCCAGCAGCCCGGGACAGGGAGTTTCCGAGCAGTACTTC. It encodes CASSPGQGVSEQYF.

The V and J genes are TRBV12-3 or TRBV12-4 and TRBJ2-7; D not resolved. The ends were cut back, 7 bases at V and 7 bases at J, with 17 bases in the middle. The CDR3 totals 13 residues. CDR3 in amino acids: CASMIRSYNEQYF. DNA for the CDR3: TGTGCCAGCATGATCCGGAGCTACAATGAGCAGTACTTC.